This T cell receptor beta chain was recorded in a study of response to subunit inactivated influenza vaccine. Study conclusions and caveats: T cells newly recruited by each seasonal influenza vaccination are few, the authors suggested.

On this clonotype itself: Its target is unknown.

In TCRdb, the RT-PCR reads were re-called with MiXCR into one record per CDR3 protein. Among 800,000 to 1,000,000 distinct CDR3 sequences listed, 21% were seen once. The V and J ends lost 4 bases and 2 bases, in that order; junction bases with no gene match: 7. CDR3 length equals 16 residues. Germline CDR1 is SGHDN and CDR2 is FVKESK. The chain combines TRBV14 with TRBJ2-2; 7 bases fit TRBD1. The sample in question was PBMCs from blood, obtained more than 4 days after vaccination. The TCR comes from a man aged 50 to 60 who received an inactivated influenza vaccine. Written as DNA, the CDR3 is TGTGCCAGCAGCCGATCGGGACAGTTAAACACCGGGGAGCTGTTTTTT. Protein: CASSRSGQLNTGELFF.